The 21 T cell receptor beta chains in this list originate from one sample, sequenced in a study of identical twins. A single record per CDR3 protein comes from TCRdb applying MiXCR to the 5' RACE reads. This table holds hundreds of thousands of distinct CDR3 sequences, roughly 7.5% found once. These data also featured in a second study, about yellow fever vaccine responses in identical twins.

Sample: memory (CD45RO+) T cells sorted from blood. These receptors all stem from a woman between 18 and 29 years old in good health.

This chain links TRBV20-1 with TRBJ2-6; no definite D call. CDR1 is DFQATT, CDR2 SNEGSKA, per germline (reference sequence). The CDR3 contains 14 residues. Trimming stripped 4 bases from V and 2 bases from J, with 9 bases between. In DNA, the CDR3 is TGCAGTGCTAAACTAAGTACTGGGGCCAACGTCCTGACTTTC. It translates to CSAKLSTGANVLTF.

This rearrangement joins TRBV28 to TRBJ2-1; perhaps D is TRBD1 or TRBD2 (6 bases each). In germline, CDR1 is MDHEN, CDR2 SYDVKM. Trimming left V 5 bases short and J 2 bases short, with 19 bases between. There are 17 residues in the CDR3. CDR3 in amino acids: CASSPLAGGEAYNEQFF. CDR3 coding DNA: TGTGCCAGCAGTCCCTTGGCCGGGGGCGAGGCCTACAATGAGCAGTTCTTC. The variable domain in full, completed from reference TRBV28 and TRBJ2-1, reads DVKVTQSSRYLVKRTGEKVFLECVQDMDHENMFWYRQDPGLGLRLIYFSYDVKMKEKGDIPEGYSVSREKKERFSLILESASTNQTSMYLCASSPLAGGEAYNEQFFGPGTRLTVL.

This clonotype was observed a handful of times. V is TRBV20-1 and J is TRBJ2-6, with D possibly being TRBD1 or TRBD2 (7 bases each). Between the trimmed V and J ends, which lost 4 bases and 2 bases, there was a span of 12 bases. The length of the CDR3 is 15 residues. Germline CDR1 reads DFQATT; CDR2 reads SNEGSKA (reference sequence). This CDR3 is CSATRGGPGANVLTF. The CDR3 DNA reads TGCAGTGCTACCAGGGGGGGGCCTGGGGCCAACGTCCTGACTTTC.

This clonotype has ten or more counts. The rearrangement links TRBV29-1 to TRBJ1-4, with D unresolved. Trimming took 7 bases from V and 8 from J, leaving 17 bases between them. There are 13 residues in the CDR3. The germline V gene has CDR1 SQVTM and CDR2 ANQGSEA. The DNA for the CDR3 is TGCAGCGCATCCCACCGACCCGGAGAAAAACTGTTTTTT. Its protein is CSASHRPGEKLFF.

The chain employs TRBV27 and TRBJ1-2; 10 nucleotides agree with TRBD1. Germline assignment: CDR1 MNHEY and CDR2 SMNVEV (reference sequence). With 5 bases clipped from V and 8 bases from J, the junction kept 5 bases outside the gene matches. This CDR3 spans 13 amino acids. The CDR3 reads CASSPGQGVGYTF. The CDR3 DNA is TGTGCCAGCAGTCCCGGACAGGGGGTCGGCTACACCTTC.

In this sample, this clonotype turned up many times. V and J are TRBV7-2 and TRBJ2-5; D unresolved. V lost 3 bases to trimming and J lost 5 bases, with 4 bases between them. CDR1 and CDR2 (germline): SGHTA, FQGNSA. The CDR3 consists of 11 residues. DNA for the CDR3: TGTGCCAGCAGCTTTGGGGAGACCCAGTACTTC. This encodes CASSFGETQYF.

This clonotype has just a few counts. The CDR3 nucleotides are TGCAGTGCTAGAGGGGGACAGGGCATCGCTGAAGCTTTCTTT. The encoded protein is CSARGGQGIAEAFF. This chain uses TRBV20-1 with TRBJ1-1; 9 nucleotides line up with TRBD1. The CDR3 spans 14 residues. Germline CDR1 is DFQATT and CDR2 is SNEGSKA (reference sequence). The J segment lost 6 bases and the V segment lost 1 base, leaving 6 bases of the junction unmatched.

J is TRBJ2-1 and V is TRBV11-2; 8 positions agree with TRBD2. Germline CDR1 and CDR2: SGHAT and FQNNGV. The CDR3 spans 18 residues. V lost 1 base, J lost 0 bases, and 8 bases stayed unmatched. The CDR3 protein is CASSLGGRGAFSYNEQFF. DNA for the CDR3: TGTGCCAGCAGCTTAGGCGGGCGGGGGGCCTTCTCCTACAATGAGCAGTTCTTC.

This clonotype came up many times. The chain couples TRBV3-1 to TRBJ2-7; 10 nucleotides agree with TRBD1. CDR1 and CDR2 from the germline V gene are LGHDT and YNNKEL (reference sequence). The CDR3 loop spans 16 amino acids. Unmatched junction bases numbered 6, after V lost 1 base and J lost 3 bases. This chain's CDR3 is CASSQVWTGGFYEQYF. In DNA, the CDR3 is TGTGCCAGCAGCCAAGTATGGACAGGGGGGTTCTACGAGCAGTACTTC.

Many counts were recorded for this clonotype. The chain employs TRBV4-1 and TRBJ2-1; 13 nucleotides line up with TRBD2. Germline assignment: CDR1 MGHRA and CDR2 YSYEKL. V lost 0 bases, J lost 9 bases, and 8 bases stayed unmatched. The CDR3 has 17 residues. The CDR3 spells CASSQDPTSGRRVEQFF. The CDR3 DNA is TGCGCCAGCAGCCAAGATCCGACTAGCGGGAGGCGGGTTGAGCAGTTCTTC.

The chain employs TRBV6-5 and TRBJ2-1; D remains ambiguous. The germline V gene has CDR1 MNHEY and CDR2 SVGAGI. The CDR3 has 12 residues. Trimming stripped 2 bases from V and 9 bases from J, with 8 bases between. Here the CDR3 DNA reads TGTGCCAGCAGTTACCCGACCGGTGAGCAGTTCTTC. Translation: CASSYPTGEQFF.

This clonotype has a count of ten or more. This sequence joins TRBV20-1 and TRBJ2-7; D may be TRBD1 (6 bases). CDR3 size: 14 residues. V lost 1 base to trimming and J lost 3 bases, with 13 bases between them. The V gene's germline CDR1 is DFQATT and CDR2 SNEGSKA (reference sequence). CDR3 residues: CSARAYRVGYEQYF. The DNA for the CDR3 is TGCAGTGCTAGAGCTTACAGGGTGGGCTACGAGCAGTACTTC.

This clonotype was counted a few times. The chain couples TRBV6-2 or TRBV6-3 to TRBJ1-1; 9 bases map to TRBD1. This CDR3 is 18 amino acids long. After removal of 2 bases from V and 0 bases from J, the junction contained 10 bases not matched to a gene. The germline V gene has CDR1 MNHEY and CDR2 SVGEGT. The CDR3 here is CASSYPRGQGSMNTEAFF. The CDR3 bases are TGTGCCAGCAGTTACCCCCGGGGACAGGGATCCATGAACACTGAAGCTTTCTTT.

This clonotype has at least ten counts. The V call is TRBV28, the J call TRBJ1-5; TRBD1 matches at 8 bases. CDR1 and CDR2 from the germline V gene are MDHEN and SYDVKM. The J segment lost 0 bases and the V segment lost 7 bases, leaving 11 bases of the junction unmatched. The CDR3 totals 17 residues. CDR3 DNA sequence: TGTGCCAGCATAAACACAGGGGGAGATTATAGCAATCAGCCCCAGCATTTT. Translated: CASINTGGDYSNQPQHF.

This clonotype has more than one count but fewer than ten. The V and J genes are TRBV5-1 and TRBJ2-1, with 7 bases identical to TRBD1. CDR3 length: 13 residues. Trimming took 2 bases from V and 11 from J; bases not matched to a gene: 7. Germline V lookup: CDR1 SGHRS, CDR2 YFSETQ. As DNA, the CDR3 is TGCGCCAGCAGCTTATTTAGGGACAGCCAGCAGTTCTTC. It translates to CASSLFRDSQQFF.

This clonotype occurred many times. The chain recombines TRBV7-2 with TRBJ2-7; 7 nucleotides line up with TRBD2. Germline lookup yields CDR1 SGHTA and CDR2 FQGNSA. The CDR3 contains 15 residues. V shed 1 base and J 2 bases; nucleotides not matched to a gene: 5. The CDR3: CASSLDASGAYEQYF. CDR3 sequence (DNA): TGTGCCAGCAGCTTAGATGCTAGCGGCGCCTACGAGCAGTACTTC.

This clonotype has only a few counts. The chain joins TRBV3-1 to TRBJ2-7, with a tentative D call TRBD2 (5 bases). V was cut by 1 base and J by 4 bases, with 8 bases left in between. The CDR3 totals 13 residues. CDR1 and CDR2 (germline): LGHDT, YNNKEL (reference sequence). CDR3 region: CASSQVAGYEQYF. CDR3 nucleotides: TGTGCCAGCAGCCAAGTTGCGGGTTACGAGCAGTACTTC.

This clonotype was recorded at least ten times. The chain uses TRBV6-1 and TRBJ2-3, with D perhaps TRBD1 (6 bases). This CDR3 has 17 residues. Trimming removed 6 bases from V and 0 bases from J, with 19 bases in between. CDR1 and CDR2 from the germline V gene are MNHNS and SASEGT. In nucleotides, the CDR3 is TGTGCCAGCAGCCTCCTCCTAGGGGGTTCTAGCACAGATACGCAGTATTTT. This codes for CASSLLLGGSSTDTQYF.

This clonotype has only a few counts. The chain combines TRBV6-1 with TRBJ2-7; 9 nucleotides agree with TRBD2. The CDR3 consists of 16 residues. J gave up 4 bases and V 7 bases, and 14 bases lay outside the gene matches. Germline V gene lookup returns CDR1 MNHNS and CDR2 SASEGT. The CDR3 is CASNGLGAGGTYEQYF. Here the CDR3 DNA reads TGTGCCAGCAACGGGCTCGGAGCGGGAGGTACGTACGAGCAGTACTTC.

Ten or more counts support this clonotype. The V call is TRBV3-1, the J call TRBJ1-5, with a possible D match to TRBD1 (6 bases). The CDR3 covers 13 residues. Germline CDR1 is LGHDT and CDR2 is YNNKEL (reference sequence). V was trimmed by 5 bases and J by 4 bases, leaving 9 bases between them. The CDR3 loop is CASSEGGNQPQHF. Here the CDR3 DNA reads TGTGCCAGCAGCGAAGGGGGTAATCAGCCCCAGCATTTT.

This clonotype was seen only a few times. The chain joins TRBV7-6 to TRBJ2-5; D unclear. The V gene lost 5 bases and the J gene lost 1 base, with 5 bases spanning the gap. The CDR3 contains 12 residues. Germline values: CDR1 SGHVS, CDR2 FNYEAQ. CDR3 in amino acids: CASSTAQETQYF. The DNA for the CDR3 is TGTGCCAGCAGCACCGCCCAAGAGACCCAGTACTTC.